Many counts were recorded for the clone carrying this TCR beta chain. The data derive from a study of regulatory T cells in long-lasting Graves disease. The time point was: newly diagnosed GD, antithyroid drugs for less than 3 months. Preparation of the TCR library used RNA extracted from PBMCs. Building the TCR beta libraries relied on iRepertoire HTBI primers, and CDR3 regions underwent Arm-PCR. MiXCR, run by TCRdb on the multiplex PCR reads, gives a single entry per CDR3 protein. The data hold 680,000 or so distinct CDR3 sequences, with around 15% observed a single time. This sample was also put to use in a study of T cells in Graves' hyperthyroidism and ophthalmopathy.

The sequences come from peripheral blood mononuclear cells (PBMCs), collected at new diagnosis, from a patient treated with antithyroid drugs. The receptor was derived from a woman aged 25 to 39 with Graves disease.

The CDR3 here is CASSYFRGGGVNEQFF. CDR3 DNA: TGTGCCAGCAGTTACTTCCGAGGTGGGGGGGTGAATGAGCAGTTCTTC. The chain is built from TRBV6-5 and TRBJ2-1; TRBD2 agrees at 7 bases. From germline, CDR1 is MNHEY and CDR2 SVGAGI. This CDR3 comprises 16 residues. V lost 1 base, J lost 7 bases, and 10 bases stayed unmatched.